This T cell receptor beta chain was sequenced in a study of T cells after yellow fever vaccination. Between the trimmed V and J ends, which lost 8 bases and 5 bases, there was a span of 16 bases. The CDR3 runs 14 residues. Germline V lookup: CDR1 LNHDA, CDR2 SQIVND (reference sequence). A 5'RACE template-switching step, the method used to make TCR cDNA, added a universal primer site and UMIs. TCRdb reprocessed the 5' RACE reads via MiXCR and lists one record per CDR3 protein. The sample holds 250,000 to 350,000 distinct CDR3 sequences; about 6.6% are singletons and the top ten take 18%. This clonotype appeared many times.

The source was PBMCs, collected around 45 days after the first yellow fever vaccination. The chain recombines TRBV19 with TRBJ2-4, with D unclear. The TCR originated in a man between 18 and 35 years old who received the YFV17D yellow fever vaccine. CDR3 in amino acids: CASRSRLKENIQYF. CDR3 bases: TGTGCCAGTCGTAGCCGTTTGAAGGAAAACATTCAGTACTTC.